The next 19 T cell receptor beta chains were all read from a single sample in a study of graft-versus-host responses after intestinal transplantation. Assay used: immunoSEQ multiplex PCR; TCRdb lists only in-frame clones, some missing. There are some 90,000 clones in the sample; about nine tenths occur only once, and roughly 0.43% lies in the top ten. Their antigen targets remain unknown. The sample was unstimulated CD8+ T cells sorted from spleen or lymph node cells, taken before transplant. Every receptor here comes from a human donor who was the organ donor for an intestinal transplant.

V is TRBV2 and J is TRBJ1-4; D is possibly TRBD1 (6 bases). This CDR3 has 16 residues. CDR1 and CDR2 from the germline V gene are SNHLY and FYNNEI. The V end was cut by 3 bases, the J end by 4 bases, with 15 bases between. This CDR3 is CASSDWGRGGNEKLFF. CDR3 DNA sequence: TGTGCCAGCAGTGATTGGGGACGAGGGGGTAATGAAAAACTGTTTTTT.

This chain joins TRBV5-1 and TRBJ2-7; perhaps TRBD1 as D (5 bases). The germline V gene encodes CDR1 SGHRS and CDR2 YFSETQ. The CDR3 has 11 amino acids. Trimming left V 4 bases short and J 6 bases short, with 8 bases between. Written as DNA, the CDR3 is TGCGCCAGCAGCAGGGGCGGCGAGCAGTACTTC. It codes for CASSRGGEQYF.

V gene TRBV6-1 combines with J gene TRBJ1-1, with a weak D call TRBD1 (6 bases). V lost 5 bases, J lost 3 bases, and 10 bases lay in between. The CDR3 is 13 amino acids. Germline CDR1 MNHNS, CDR2 SASEGT. The CDR3 DNA sequence: TGTGCCAGCAGTACCACAGGGTACACTGAAGCTTTCTTT. As protein: CASSTTGYTEAFF.

CDR3 sequence: CASSEGGGWEKLFF. Written as DNA, the CDR3 is TGTGCCAGCAGTGAAGGAGGTGGATGGGAAAAACTGTTTTTT. The chain is built from TRBV6-5 and TRBJ1-4; D call uncertain. CDR3 length: 14 amino acids. Trimming cost V 5 bases and J 8 bases, with 15 bases left between them. Germline V gene data show CDR1 as MNHEY and CDR2 as SVGAGI.

The gene calls are TRBV9 and TRBJ2-5; D is uncertain. The CDR3 sequence is 12 residues long. Germline CDR1 SGDLS, CDR2 YYNGEE. The V end lost 2 bases, the J end lost 5 bases, and 7 bases lay between the germline ends. The CDR3 bases are TGTGCCAGCAGCGTTGGTGGCGAGACCCAGTACTTC. Residues: CASSVGGETQYF.

V gene TRBV27 combines with J gene TRBJ2-3; D may be TRBD2 (5 bases). The CDR3 has 16 amino acids. V lost 3 bases and J 4 bases, leaving 17 bases between the germline ends. Per the germline V gene, CDR1 is MNHEY and CDR2 is SMNVEV (reference sequence). The CDR3 region is CASSLMRASLADTQYF. DNA of the CDR3: TGTGCCAGCAGTTTGATGAGGGCCTCCCTGGCAGATACGCAGTATTTT.

The chain carries TRBV28 and TRBJ2-7; D might be TRBD1 (6 bases). The CDR3 is 14 residues long. V was shortened by 5 bases and J by 3 bases, with 14 bases between the two germline ends. From germline, CDR1 is MDHEN and CDR2 SYDVKM. The CDR3 coding sequence is TGTGCCAGCAGTCCCCGGGACATCCTCTACGAGCAGTACTTC. Translating gives CASSPRDILYEQYF.

This chain's CDR3 is CASSPYSTLGLYEQYF. As DNA, the CDR3 is TGCGCCAGCAGCCCATACTCGACACTCGGCCTCTACGAGCAGTACTTC. V and J are TRBV5-1 and TRBJ2-7; D gene uncertain. The CDR3 is 16 residues long. Germline assignment: CDR1 SGHRS and CDR2 YFSETQ. V shed 4 bases and J shed 3 bases, with 20 bases lying between them.

This clone occurred once. The chain joins TRBV11-2 to TRBJ2-4; D is possibly TRBD1 (5 bases). With 9 bases removed from V and 2 bases from J, the gap between germline ends came to 14 bases. Germline CDR1 SGHAT, CDR2 FQNNGV. The CDR3 totals 14 residues. In nucleotides, the CDR3 is TGTGCCAGGGGGCCTCCACGGTCCAAAAACATTCAGTACTTC. Encoded protein: CARGPPRSKNIQYF. Using reference TRBV11-2 and TRBJ2-4 for the parts outside the CDR3, the full variable domain is EAGVAQSPRYKIIEKRQSVAFWCNPISGHATLYWYQQILGQGPKLLIQFQNNGVVDDSQLPKDRFSAERLKGVDSTLKIQPAKLEDSAVYLCARGPPRSKNIQYFGAGTRLSVL.

The CDR3 DNA reads as TGTGCCAGCAGGGATACAGGGCCCCCCTACGAGCAGTACTTC. Its protein is CASRDTGPPYEQYF. The gene calls are TRBV7-9 and TRBJ2-7, with a tentative D call TRBD1 (6 bases). Germline V gene data show CDR1 as SEHNR and CDR2 as FQNEAQ (reference sequence). This CDR3 region has 14 residues. Trimming took 6 bases from V and 2 from J, leaving 14 bases between them.

This chain uses TRBV7-8 with TRBJ1-3; D unclear. This CDR3 has 14 amino acids. The germline V gene has CDR1 SGHVS and CDR2 FQNEAQ. Trimming shortened V by 5 bases and J by 0 bases, and 8 bases separated the two germline ends. In DNA, the CDR3 is TGTGCCAGCAGCCCCCGGGGCTCTGGAAACACCATATATTTT. This sequence encodes CASSPRGSGNTIYF. Together with reference TRBV7-8 and TRBJ1-3, the CDR3 gives the full variable domain: GAGVSQSPRYKVAKRGQDVALRCDPISGHVSLFWYQQALGQGPEFLTYFQNEAQLDKSGLPSDRFFAERPEGSVSTLKIQRTQQEDSAVYLCASSPRGSGNTIYFGEGSWLTVV.

The J gene is TRBJ2-7, the V gene TRBV4-3; TRBD1 might be the D (5 bases). From germline, CDR1 is LGHNA and CDR2 YSLEER. V lost 0 bases and J 0 bases, leaving 15 bases between the germline ends. This CDR3 has 17 amino acids. The CDR3 loop reads CASSQDRAGLTSYEQYF. CDR3 in DNA: TGCGCCAGCAGCCAAGATCGGGCAGGGCTCACCTCCTACGAGCAGTACTTC.

This clone was observed once. The chain has TRBV7-9 and TRBJ2-5; D gene uncertain. Germline loops: CDR1 SEHNR, CDR2 FQNEAQ (reference sequence). The CDR3 covers 13 residues. V lost 2 bases and J 1 base, leaving 5 bases between the germline ends. In DNA, the CDR3 is TGTGCCAGCAGCTTACCACTCCAAGAGACCCAGTACTTC. Its protein is CASSLPLQETQYF.

The gene calls are TRBV9 and TRBJ1-2; 7 positions match TRBD1. CDR1 and CDR2 from the germline V gene are SGDLS and YYNGEE. The CDR3 has 12 amino acids. V was pared by 4 bases and J by 7 bases, with 4 bases of the junction left unmatched. The CDR3 loop is CASSSRTGGYTF. The CDR3 DNA sequence: TGTGCCAGCAGCTCACGGACAGGTGGCTACACCTTC.

This chain joins TRBV15 and TRBJ2-4, with D possibly matching TRBD1 (5 bases). V lost 5 bases and J lost 3, with 11 bases in between. Germline V lookup: CDR1 LNHNV, CDR2 YYDKDF (reference sequence). CDR3 length: 14 residues. CDR3 nucleotide sequence: TGTGCCACCAGCGGGCCAGGGCACAAAAACATTCAGTACTTC. The encoded protein is CATSGPGHKNIQYF. The whole variable domain, filled in from reference TRBV15 and TRBJ2-4, reads DAMVIQNPRYQVTQFGKPVTLSCSQTLNHNVMYWYQQKSSQAPKLLFHYYDKDFNNEADTPDNFQSRRPNTSFCFLDIRSPGLGDTAMYLCATSGPGHKNIQYFGAGTRLSVL.

The chain combines TRBV29-1 with TRBJ1-2; D is uncertain. CDR3 length equals 11 residues. V was pared by 6 bases and J by 1 base, with 6 bases between. The germline V gene encodes CDR1 SQVTM and CDR2 ANQGSEA. The CDR3 DNA is TGCAGCGTAATCAGTAACTATGGCTACACCTTC. Translated, it gives CSVISNYGYTF.

This clone was picked up a small number of times. The chain is built from TRBV14 and TRBJ2-5; possibly TRBD1 for D (5 bases). The CDR3 spans 16 residues. The ends were cut back, 1 base at V and 1 base at J, with 13 bases in the middle. The V gene's germline CDR1 is SGHDN and CDR2 FVKESK. In nucleotides, the CDR3 is TGTGCCAGCAGCCAAGCCAGGGTGTCCCGCCAAGAGACCCAGTACTTC. Translated: CASSQARVSRQETQYF.

The chain recombines TRBV4-1 with TRBJ1-6; maybe TRBD1 (5 bases). Germline assignment: CDR1 MGHRA and CDR2 YSYEKL. Trimming took off 1 base at V and 10 bases at J, with 8 bases between the two ends. The CDR3 runs to 13 residues. The CDR3 region has the DNA TGCGCCAGCAGCCAAGGGGGGGAATCACCCCTCCACTTT. Translating gives CASSQGGESPLHF.

The V call is TRBV14, the J call TRBJ1-2; 8 positions match TRBD1. Per germline, CDR1 SGHDN and CDR2 FVKESK. The CDR3 has 14 residues. V gave up 6 bases and J gave up 3 bases; unmatched junction bases: 6. CDR3 sequence: CASSPGQGDYGYTF. Here the CDR3 DNA reads TGTGCCAGCAGTCCTGGACAGGGTGACTATGGCTACACCTTC.